Listed here is a single TCR beta chain. Original data processing: From reference gene primer amplification, estimates of nucleated cell counts were derived. TCRdb's copy holds only in-frame clones and misses some; the assay was immunoSEQ multiplex PCR. That table gives V, J and clone size, and the DNA gave D and trimming. The table has about 250,000 clones, 86% seen once. This record comes from a study of blood T cell repertoires in COVID-19. At the level of the study: The samples span acute and convalescent COVID-19 from the United States, Italy and Spain. T cells, B-cell-depleted T cells, or PBMCs supplied cDNA or gDNA.

This CDR3 comprises 15 residues. V was pared by 4 bases and J by 7 bases, with 10 bases of the junction left unmatched. Looked up from germline, CDR1 is SGHDN and CDR2 is FVKESK. Sequencing was performed on peripheral blood. This clonotype was obtained from a woman in her fifties or sixties who had recovered from COVID-19. The chain carries TRBV14 and TRBJ2-1; 7 bases line up with TRBD2. The chain's CDR3 is CASSPGGGGWNEQFF. DNA of the CDR3: TGTGCCAGCAGCCCCGGTGGGGGGGGGTGGAATGAGCAGTTCTTC.